Presented here are 26 T cell receptor beta chains from one specimen sequenced in a study of blood T cell repertoires in COVID-19 (TCRdb year 2020). The method was the immunoSEQ multiplex PCR assay. What TCRdb holds here is the immuneACCESS table cut down to in-frame rearrangements. Part of the clones is not present; checked against another copy, under half of the missing clones reflect an unresolved V gene, and the others are unexplained. The sample has 150,000 or so clones on record, 90% to 95% of them singletons. The top ten clones comprise around 0.53% of the sample. The sample was peripheral blood. The origin of the receptors is a man over 45 with acute or convalescent COVID-19.

This clone was picked up one time. V and J are TRBV18 and TRBJ2-2, with D uncertain. CDR3 length: 15 residues. Trimming took 2 bases from V and 6 from J, leaving 13 bases between them. Germline loops: CDR1 KGHSH, CDR2 LQKENI. This chain's CDR3 is CASSPITYLPGELFF. CDR3 DNA sequence: TGTGCCAGCTCACCAATAACCTATCTGCCCGGGGAGCTGTTTTTT. The full variable domain, rest sourced from reference TRBV18 and TRBJ2-2, is NAGVMQNPRHLVRRRGQEARLRCSPMKGHSHVYWYRQLPEEGLKFMVYLQKENIIDESGMPKERFSAEFPKEGPSILRIQQVVRGDSAAYFCASSPITYLPGELFFGEGSRLTVL.

The count of this clone is one. This sequence joins TRBV6-5 and TRBJ2-3, with 12 bases fitting TRBD2. Germline V CDR1 and CDR2: MNHEY, SVGAGI. Germline trimming cut 2 bases from V and 6 bases from J; bases unmatched to any gene: 3. The CDR3 consists of 15 residues. The CDR3 nucleotides read TGTGCCAGCAGTTACCGCACTAGCGGGGGGGATACGCAGTATTTT. Residues: CASSYRTSGGDTQYF.

The chain couples TRBV5-1 to TRBJ2-5; TRBD2 is a possible D gene (5 bases). The germline gives CDR1 SGHRS, CDR2 YFSETQ. V was pared by 4 bases and J by 5 bases, with 18 bases between. This CDR3 region has 15 residues. The CDR3: CASSLLRGVGETQYF. CDR3 nucleotides: TGCGCCAGCAGCCTCCTCCGGGGAGTGGGCGAGACCCAGTACTTC.

The chain couples TRBV19 to TRBJ2-2; 10 positions agree with TRBD2. CDR1 and CDR2 from the germline V gene are LNHDA and SQIVND (reference sequence). Trimming removed 6 bases from V and 7 bases from J; junction bases left unmatched: 8. This CDR3 spans 15 amino acids. The CDR3, as DNA: TGTGCCAGTAGAGCGACTAGCGGGTCAAACGGGGAGCTGTTTTTT. Its protein product is CASRATSGSNGELFF.

This rearrangement joins TRBV11-2 to TRBJ1-2; D is possibly TRBD1 (5 bases). The CDR3 runs 15 residues. Trimming cost V 4 bases and J 4 bases, with 16 bases left between them. Germline V lookup: CDR1 SGHAT, CDR2 FQNNGV. The CDR3 DNA follows: TGTGCCAGCAGCTCGAGACAGAGACAGCCCTATGGCTACACCTTC. Its translation is CASSSRQRQPYGYTF.

This clone occurred once. The chain joins TRBV5-1 to TRBJ1-2; 9 positions match TRBD1. Germline CDR1 is SGHRS and CDR2 is YFSETQ. The CDR3 length is 15 residues. After removal of 4 bases from V and 5 bases from J, the junction contained 9 bases not matched to a gene. CDR3 in amino acids: CASSVGDRAFYGYTF. The DNA of the CDR3 is TGCGCCAGCAGCGTGGGGGACAGGGCGTTTTATGGCTACACCTTC. Complete variable domain (other parts from reference TRBV5-1 and TRBJ1-2): KAGVTQTPRYLIKTRGQQVTLSCSPISGHRSVSWYQQTPGQGLQFLFEYFSETQRNKGNFPGRFSGRQFSNSRSEMNVSTLELGDSALYLCASSVGDRAFYGYTFGSGTRLTVV.

The chain combines TRBV18 with TRBJ2-7; no clear D. Germline V gene lookup returns CDR1 KGHSH and CDR2 LQKENI. V was pared by 0 bases and J by 1 base, with 10 bases between. The CDR3 sequence is 15 residues long. CDR3 sequence reads: CASSPPNTGSYEQYF. CDR3 coding DNA: TGTGCCAGCTCACCACCGAATACCGGTTCCTACGAGCAGTACTTC.

The rearrangement uses TRBV4-1 and TRBJ1-6, with 8 bases matching TRBD1. The CDR3 is 16 amino acids. V shed 4 bases, J shed 7 bases, and the junction held 9 bases outside the gene matches. Germline V CDR1 and CDR2: MGHRA, YSYEKL. CDR3 nucleotides: TGCGCCAGCAGCCTGACCCTGACAGGGGTCAATTCACCCCTCCACTTT. Translation: CASSLTLTGVNSPLHF.

The V and J genes are TRBV2 and TRBJ1-3; 7 bases fit TRBD1. There are 14 residues in the CDR3. V trimming: 6 bases; J trimming: 4 bases; junction bases outside the gene matches: 6. Germline CDR1 is SNHLY and CDR2 is FYNNEI. The CDR3 region has the DNA TGTGCCAGCAGGCCGGGACAGAGCGGAAACACCATATATTTT. Translation gives CASRPGQSGNTIYF.

V and J are TRBV27 and TRBJ2-7; 13 bases agree with TRBD2. Germline CDR1 and CDR2: MNHEY and SMNVEV (reference sequence). Trimming removed 5 bases from V and 2 bases from J; junction bases left unmatched: 9. The CDR3 length is 17 residues. CDR3 bases: TGTGCCAGCAGTCCCCACGGGACTAGCGGGGTTACCTACGAGCAGTACTTC. Translating gives CASSPHGTSGVTYEQYF.

This sequence joins TRBV4-1 and TRBJ2-4; 7 nucleotides align to TRBD1. V shed 0 bases and J 1 base; nucleotides not matched to a gene: 12. The germline V gene encodes CDR1 MGHRA and CDR2 YSYEKL. The length of the CDR3 is 19 residues. CDR3 sequence reads: CASSQERLGTVRAKNIQYF. The CDR3 nucleotides read TGCGCCAGCAGCCAAGAAAGGCTCGGGACAGTTCGGGCCAAAAACATTCAGTACTTC.

The genes are TRBV29-1 and TRBJ1-1, with a tentative D call TRBD1 (6 bases). Per the germline V gene, CDR1 is SQVTM and CDR2 is ANQGSEA. This CDR3 spans 11 amino acids. Deletions cut 8 bases from V and 7 bases from J, with 14 bases between. The DNA for the CDR3 is TGCAGCCTCAAGGGGGGGAATGAAGCTTTCTTT. Protein product: CSLKGGNEAFF.

The chain uses TRBV24-1 and TRBJ2-1; 7 positions agree with TRBD2. Germline CDR1 KGHDR, CDR2 SFDVKD. This CDR3 contains 16 residues. Trimming took 0 bases from V and 3 from J; bases not matched to a gene: 4. CDR3 nucleotides: TGTGCCACCAGTGATTTGCGTCCGGGGGGCTACAATGAGCAGTTCTTC. Its protein is CATSDLRPGGYNEQFF.

The genes are TRBV7-2 and TRBJ1-6; D gene unclear. The V and J ends lost 1 base and 6 bases respectively, with 13 bases between them. This CDR3 comprises 16 residues. Germline CDR1 reads SGHTA; CDR2 reads FQGNSA. CDR3 region: CASSLDATGSNSPLHF. The CDR3 region has the DNA TGTGCCAGCAGCTTAGACGCTACCGGGAGTAATTCACCCCTCCACTTT.

The rearrangement joins TRBV5-1 to TRBJ2-3; 9 bases are shared with TRBD2. The CDR3 runs to 15 residues. J gave up 4 bases and V 1 base, and 4 bases lay outside the gene matches. Germline V gene lookup returns CDR1 SGHRS and CDR2 YFSETQ. CDR3 sequence (DNA): TGCGCCAGCAGCTTGCGGGCGGGAGGGCCAGATACGCAGTATTTT. The encoded protein is CASSLRAGGPDTQYF.

The sample holds one count of this clone. The V and J genes are TRBV5-1 and TRBJ2-3, with D tentatively TRBD1 (6 bases). Trimming stripped 2 bases from V and 14 bases from J, with 12 bases between. This CDR3 region has 11 residues. The germline V gene encodes CDR1 SGHRS and CDR2 YFSETQ. In DNA form, the CDR3 reads TGCGCCAGCAGCTTCGCAGGGGAGTGGTATTTT. Protein product: CASSFAGEWYF.

V is TRBV3-1 (or the pseudogene TRBV3-2) and J is TRBJ2-2; TRBD1 aligns across 12 bases. The CDR3 runs to 15 residues. From germline, CDR1 is LGHDT and CDR2 YNNKEL (reference sequence). J was trimmed by 9 bases and V by 8 bases; bases with no gene match: 10. The CDR3 loop reads CASLGQGAWSRELFF. CDR3 coding DNA: TGTGCCAGCCTGGGACAGGGGGCGTGGAGTAGGGAGCTGTTTTTT.

This clone was counted only a few times. This chain joins TRBV12-5 and TRBJ1-2; 7 bases match TRBD1. V was pared by 6 bases and J by 2 bases, with 6 bases of the junction left unmatched. The CDR3 is 14 residues long. The germline V gene has CDR1 LGHNT and CDR2 FRNRAP. CDR3 coding DNA: TGTGCTAGTGGCACAGAGACAGGGAACTATGGCTACACCTTC. This sequence encodes CASGTETGNYGYTF.

This chain links TRBV9 with TRBJ2-1; tentative D call: TRBD1 (6 bases). The CDR3 extends over 15 amino acids. With 5 bases removed from V and 0 bases from J, the gap between germline ends came to 12 bases. Germline CDR1 SGDLS, CDR2 YYNGEE. The CDR3 DNA follows: TGTGCCAGCAGTGCCGGGACACACTCCTACAATGAGCAGTTCTTC. Translated: CASSAGTHSYNEQFF.

The chain is built from TRBV27 and TRBJ2-4, with no clear D. CDR1 is MNHEY, CDR2 SMNVEV, per germline (reference sequence). The CDR3 runs 14 residues. The V gene lost 3 bases and the J gene lost 0 bases, with 6 bases spanning the gap. CDR3 amino acids: CASSFRGAKNIQYF. The CDR3 nucleotides read TGTGCCAGCAGTTTTAGAGGAGCCAAAAACATTCAGTACTTC.

V usage is TRBV28 and J usage is TRBJ1-5, with D possibly matching TRBD1 (6 bases). The germline V and J ends were trimmed by 6 bases and 4 bases, with 10 bases remaining between them. CDR1 is MDHEN and CDR2 is SYDVKM in the germline V gene. The CDR3 sequence is 13 residues long. DNA of the CDR3: TGTGCCAGCAGGCTACAGGGTAATCAGCCCCAGCATTTT. It codes for CASRLQGNQPQHF.

The chain uses TRBV4-1 and TRBJ2-7, with 7 nucleotides matching TRBD1. V trimming: 0 bases; J trimming: 0 bases; junction bases outside the gene matches: 5. CDR3 length: 16 residues. CDR1 and CDR2 from the germline V gene are MGHRA and YSYEKL. CDR3: CASSQDTGQLSYEQYF. CDR3 DNA sequence: TGCGCCAGCAGCCAAGACACGGGACAGCTCTCCTACGAGCAGTACTTC.

V and J are TRBV5-6 and TRBJ2-4, with TRBD1 matching over 7 bases. Trimming at V came to 4 bases and at J to 8 bases, leaving 9 bases not matched to a gene. Per germline, CDR1 SGHDT and CDR2 YYEEEE. The CDR3 extends over 14 amino acids. This chain's CDR3 is CASSTTDRLDIQYF. The DNA for the CDR3 is TGTGCCAGCAGCACTACGGACAGGCTTGACATTCAGTACTTC.

The rearrangement joins TRBV9 to TRBJ1-5; 9 bases align to TRBD1. The CDR3 loop spans 15 amino acids. The junction had 7 bases not matched to a gene; V was cut back by 4 bases and J by 5 bases. Germline loops: CDR1 SGDLS, CDR2 YYNGEE. The CDR3 nucleotides read TGTGCCAGCAGCCCAACACAGGGGGCTCATCAGCCCCAGCATTTT. Encoded protein: CASSPTQGAHQPQHF.

V is TRBV21-1 and J is TRBJ2-7; the table's D gene call, TRBD1, was not cross checked with the DNA. TRBV21-1 is deemed a pseudogene. This CDR3 has 13 amino acids. CDR3 region: CASSYRISYEQYF. CDR3 nucleotide sequence: TGTGCCAGCAGCTACAGAATCTCCTACGAGCAGTACTTC.

The chain recombines TRBV7-8 with TRBJ2-7, with D tentatively TRBD1 (6 bases). CDR3 length: 14 amino acids. Trimming cost V 5 bases and J 5 bases, with 16 bases left between them. Germline CDR1 and CDR2: SGHVS and FQNEAQ. CDR3 amino acids: CASSPQTGFDEQYF. The CDR3 DNA reads TGTGCCAGCAGCCCCCAAACAGGGTTCGACGAGCAGTACTTC.